This T cell receptor (beta chain) is drawn from a study of blood T cell repertoires in COVID-19. Study-wide context: Collection of acute and convalescent COVID-19 samples took place in the United States, Italy and Spain.

The protocol was immunoSEQ multiplex PCR, while the TCRdb copy is restricted to in-frame clones and leaves out a portion. The sample has 350,000 or so clones, around 90% seen once. This clone was seen only once. In Seattle, patients joined the study during active infection and were tracked longitudinally. Germline V lookup: CDR1 SGDLS, CDR2 YYNGEE. The CDR3 runs 14 residues. The V end lost 3 bases, the J end lost 4 bases, and 13 bases lay between the germline ends. The TCR sequence derives from an older woman with COVID-19, enrolled during active disease. The sample comprised peripheral blood. The rearrangement uses TRBV9 and TRBJ1-1; D possibly corresponds to TRBD1 (5 bases). CDR3 residues: CASSADRGGTEAFF. The CDR3 DNA follows: TGTGCCAGCAGCGCAGATCGGGGGGGCACTGAAGCTTTCTTT.